Following are 27 T cell receptor beta chains from one sample sequenced in a study of memory B cells and T cells in multiple sclerosis. Their recognized antigens are unknown. Separate sequencing covered autoproliferating (CFSE-dim) and non-proliferating (CFSE-high) T cells from stimulus-free culture. Pooled replicate wells came from 5x10^7 CFSE-labeled PBMCs cultured less than nine days without stimulus. The repertoire was sequenced with immunoSEQ multiplex PCR; TCRdb's copy has only in-frame clones and lacks some. Among roughly 45,000 clones, about four fifths were seen once, and the ten largest hold 0.9% to 1.3%. The sequenced sample was PBMCs from blood kept in culture. All receptors come from a human donor with multiple sclerosis.

The chain joins TRBV5-1 to TRBJ2-5; 8 bases line up with TRBD1. This CDR3 comprises 13 residues. CDR1 is SGHRS, CDR2 YFSETQ, per germline. Trimming took 5 bases from V and 4 from J; bases not matched to a gene: 4. The CDR3 spells CASSRTGSETQYF. For the CDR3, the DNA is TGCGCCAGCAGTCGGACAGGGTCAGAGACCCAGTACTTC.

This chain connects TRBV4-3 to TRBJ2-1, with D perhaps TRBD2 (5 bases). This CDR3 is 15 amino acids long. V lost 0 bases, J lost 6 bases, and 12 bases lay in between. Germline V CDR1 and CDR2: LGHNA, YSLEER. The CDR3 DNA is TGCGCCAGCAGCCAAGACGGCGGGTCTACCAATGAGCAGTTCTTC. Translating gives CASSQDGGSTNEQFF.

This clone was observed once. The rearrangement uses TRBV4-1 and TRBJ1-1; tentatively, D is TRBD1 (6 bases). Germline-derived CDR1 and CDR2 are MGHRA and YSYEKL. V was clipped by 0 bases and J by 2 bases, with 10 bases between them. The CDR3 covers 15 residues. In nucleotides, the CDR3 is TGCGCCAGCAGCCAAGAAGGGGGGACTAACACTGAAGCTTTCTTT. It encodes CASSQEGGTNTEAFF.

The chain is built from TRBV7-2 and TRBJ2-1, with a possible D match to TRBD2 (6 bases). CDR3 size: 15 residues. Between the trimmed V and J ends, which lost 5 bases and 4 bases, there was a span of 15 bases. Looked up from germline, CDR1 is SGHTA and CDR2 is FQGNSA. The CDR3 nucleotides are TGTGCCAGCAGCCTGACTAGATATGCGTACAATGAGCAGTTCTTC. Translating gives CASSLTRYAYNEQFF. The variable domain in full, completed from reference TRBV7-2 and TRBJ2-1, reads GAGVSQSPSNKVTEKGKDVELRCDPISGHTALYWYRQSLGQGLEFLIYFQGNSAPDKSGLPSDRFSAERTGGSVSTLTIQRTQQEDSAVYLCASSLTRYAYNEQFFGPGTRLTVL.

The V and J genes are TRBV4-1 and TRBJ1-5, with 9 bases that match TRBD1. CDR3 length: 18 residues. The V and J ends lost 2 bases and 1 base, in that order; junction bases with no gene match: 9. Germline values: CDR1 MGHRA, CDR2 YSYEKL. CDR3 DNA: TGCGCCAGCAGCCAATCCGGGACAGGGATGACAAGCAATCAGCCCCAGCATTTT. This encodes CASSQSGTGMTSNQPQHF.

CDR3 sequence: CASSLEGEQGNPEAFF. DNA of the CDR3: TGTGCCAGCAGTCTTGAAGGGGAACAGGGGAATCCTGAAGCTTTCTTT. The rearrangement uses TRBV5-6 and TRBJ1-1; 7 bases agree with TRBD1. CDR1 and CDR2 from the germline V gene are SGHDT and YYEEEE. The CDR3 consists of 16 residues. V shed 5 bases, J shed 6 bases, and the junction held 16 bases outside the gene matches.

This rearrangement joins TRBV5-1 to TRBJ2-5, with a tentative D call TRBD2 (5 bases). The DNA end lines up better with TRBJ2-7; the J call may be wrong. The length of the CDR3 is 13 residues. Germline-derived CDR1 and CDR2 are SGHRS and YFSETQ. The CDR3 DNA reads as TGCGCCAGCAGCTTCGGGGTCACCTACGAGCAGTACTTC. This sequence encodes CASSFGVTYEQYF.

The chain combines TRBV9 with TRBJ1-1; D is possibly TRBD1 (6 bases). The CDR3 sequence is 14 residues long. V lost 5 bases and J lost 3, with 14 bases in between. CDR1 is SGDLS, CDR2 YYNGEE, per germline. The CDR3 is CASRGGRGDTEAFF. As DNA, the CDR3 is TGTGCCAGCAGAGGCGGGAGGGGGGACACTGAAGCTTTCTTT.

The rearrangement joins TRBV7-2 to TRBJ1-2; D possibly corresponds to TRBD1 (5 bases). From germline, CDR1 is SGHTA and CDR2 FQGNSA. This CDR3 comprises 13 residues. V lost 5 bases and J 3 bases, leaving 10 bases between the germline ends. CDR3 DNA: TGTGCCAGCAGCCTAGGGGCATACTATGGCTACACCTTC. It encodes CASSLGAYYGYTF.

The V call is TRBV6-5, the J call TRBJ1-4, with a tentative D call TRBD1 (5 bases). Trimming shortened V by 2 bases and J by 4 bases, and 8 bases separated the two germline ends. CDR3 length equals 14 residues. Germline assignment: CDR1 MNHEY and CDR2 SVGAGI. CDR3 coding DNA: TGTGCCAGCAGTTACAGGCAGGGTAATGAAAAACTGTTTTTT. This sequence encodes CASSYRQGNEKLFF.

This chain joins TRBV19 and TRBJ2-6, with TRBD2 as a possible D gene (5 bases). Germline V gives CDR1 LNHDA, CDR2 SQIVND (reference sequence). V was cut by 3 bases and J by 0 bases, with 9 bases left in between. CDR3 length: 16 residues. CDR3: CASSMERVSGANVLTF. In DNA form, the CDR3 reads TGTGCCAGTAGTATGGAGAGGGTCTCTGGGGCCAACGTCCTGACTTTC.

The chain employs TRBV6-1 and TRBJ2-3; D is uncertain. Germline CDR1 and CDR2: MNHNS and SASEGT. Trimming shortened V by 0 bases and J by 1 base, and 14 bases separated the two germline ends. The CDR3 runs to 17 residues. CDR3 amino acids: CASSEAHVAWGTDTQYF. The DNA for the CDR3 is TGTGCCAGCAGTGAAGCGCACGTGGCGTGGGGCACAGATACGCAGTATTTT.

This clone was seen a few times. The J gene is TRBJ1-2, the V gene TRBV7-2; 7 bases map to TRBD1. The V and J ends lost 6 bases and 4 bases, in that order; junction bases with no gene match: 5. The CDR3 length is 13 residues. The germline V gene has CDR1 SGHTA and CDR2 FQGNSA. The CDR3 region has the DNA TGTGCCAGCAGGTCTACAGGGGTCTATGGCTACACCTTC. This encodes CASRSTGVYGYTF.

This rearrangement joins TRBV9 to TRBJ2-7; 7 bases are shared with TRBD2. Germline CDR1 and CDR2: SGDLS and YYNGEE. Trimming removed 0 bases from V and 4 bases from J; junction bases left unmatched: 7. The CDR3 spans 15 residues. CDR3 nucleotide sequence: TGTGCCAGCAGCGTAGCCCAGCGGGAAATTTACGAGCAGTACTTC. Residues: CASSVAQREIYEQYF. The full variable domain, its missing parts supplied by reference TRBV9 and TRBJ2-7, is DSGVTQTPKHLITATGQRVTLRCSPRSGDLSVYWYQQSLDQGLQFLIQYYNGEERAKGNILERFSAQQFPDLHSELNLSSLELGDSALYFCASSVAQREIYEQYFGPGTRLTVT.

The table lists this clone with a few counts. The V and J genes are TRBV18 and TRBJ1-5; TRBD1 agrees at 8 bases. The CDR3 is 15 amino acids. The V and J ends lost 3 bases and 5 bases, in that order; junction bases with no gene match: 6. CDR1 KGHSH and CDR2 LQKENI come from the germline V gene. The CDR3, as DNA: TGTGCCAGCTCACCTGGACAGGGCTGGGATCAGCCCCAGCATTTT. This sequence encodes CASSPGQGWDQPQHF.

As for this clone: Other DNA sequences in the sample encode the same CDR3. This rearrangement joins TRBV9 to TRBJ2-5; tentative D call: TRBD2 (5 bases). In germline, CDR1 is SGDLS, CDR2 YYNGEE. V was clipped by 0 bases and J by 5 bases, with 5 bases between them. CDR3 size: 12 residues. The CDR3 DNA reads as TGTGCCAGCAGCGTAGGAGGGGAGACCCAGTACTTC. Translating gives CASSVGGETQYF.

The V call is TRBV5-1, the J call TRBJ1-3; D is ambiguous. Germline CDR1 is SGHRS and CDR2 is YFSETQ. Trimming shortened V by 0 bases and J by 0 bases, and 13 bases separated the two germline ends. The CDR3 has 17 amino acids. The DNA of the CDR3 is TGCGCCAGCAGCTTGGTGTCGGGCGCTACCTCTGGAAACACCATATATTTT. Amino acid sequence: CASSLVSGATSGNTIYF.

The chain is built from TRBV5-1 and TRBJ1-3; TRBD1 is a possible D gene (6 bases). V was clipped by 4 bases and J by 0 bases, with 14 bases between them. Per the germline V gene, CDR1 is SGHRS and CDR2 is YFSETQ. This CDR3 contains 16 residues. The CDR3: CASSPGDILSGNTIYF. For the CDR3, the DNA is TGCGCCAGCAGCCCCGGGGACATCCTCTCTGGAAACACCATATATTTT.

DNA for the CDR3: TGTGCCTGGAGTGTAACTGGGGCCAATTCACCCCTCCACTTT. Protein sequence: CAWSVTGANSPLHF. V is TRBV30 and J is TRBJ1-6; D might be TRBD1 (5 bases). V lost 0 bases and J lost 7, with 10 bases in between. The length of the CDR3 is 14 residues. CDR1 is GTSNPN and CDR2 is SVGIG in the germline V gene (reference sequence).

The chain couples TRBV7-8 to TRBJ1-1; TRBD1 might be the D (5 bases). V lost 5 bases, J lost 4 bases, and 29 bases lay in between. The germline V gene has CDR1 SGHVS and CDR2 FQNEAQ. The CDR3 totals 19 residues. For the CDR3, the DNA is TGTGCCAGCAGCCTCCGAGCCACCGGTGGGGGTCTATTGGGCACTGAAGCTTTCTTT. This encodes CASSLRATGGGLLGTEAFF.

This clone was recorded once. The chain is built from TRBV7-2 and TRBJ2-5; D is tentatively TRBD1 or TRBD2 (6 bases each). The CDR3 length is 15 residues. V lost 1 base and J 1 base, leaving 10 bases between the germline ends. Germline values: CDR1 SGHTA, CDR2 FQGNSA. The CDR3 bases are TGTGCCAGCAGCTTAGGGGGGCGGGGCCAAGAGACCCAGTACTTC. This gives the protein CASSLGGRGQETQYF.

The rearrangement joins TRBV9 to TRBJ1-1; 8 positions agree with TRBD1. After removal of 4 bases from V and 0 bases from J, the junction contained 5 bases not matched to a gene. CDR3 length: 15 amino acids. The germline V gene encodes CDR1 SGDLS and CDR2 YYNGEE. Written as DNA, the CDR3 is TGTGCCAGCAGCCCGGGACAGGCCATGAACACTGAAGCTTTCTTT. Translating it yields CASSPGQAMNTEAFF.

V is TRBV10-1 and J is TRBJ1-1; D unclear. Trimming took 3 bases from V and 7 from J, leaving 15 bases between them. CDR1 and CDR2 from the germline V gene are WNHNN and SYGVQD (reference sequence). The CDR3 spans 14 residues. The CDR3 DNA is TGCGCCAGCAGTGACTCCCCCCAGACGGTTGAAGCTTTCTTT. Residues: CASSDSPQTVEAFF.

The chain employs TRBV10-3 and TRBJ2-5; D perhaps matches TRBD1 (5 bases). Germline V CDR1 and CDR2: ENHRY, SYGVKD. The CDR3 is 14 amino acids. Trimming took 2 bases from V and 2 from J, leaving 9 bases between them. The CDR3: CAISEDAGQETQYF. For the CDR3, the DNA is TGTGCCATCAGTGAGGATGCAGGGCAAGAGACCCAGTACTTC.

This chain uses TRBV20-1 with TRBJ2-7, with no clear D. The V and J ends lost 2 bases and 0 bases respectively, with 2 bases between them. The CDR3 runs 11 residues. Germline-derived CDR1 and CDR2 are DFQATT and SNEGSKA (reference sequence). In DNA form, the CDR3 reads TGCAGTGCTAGAACCTCCTACGAGCAGTACTTC. Translating gives CSARTSYEQYF.

The J gene is TRBJ2-1, the V gene TRBV27; D is tentatively TRBD1 or TRBD2 (5 bases each). V was shortened by 5 bases and J by 6 bases, with 8 bases between the two germline ends. The germline V gene has CDR1 MNHEY and CDR2 SMNVEV (reference sequence). This CDR3 region has 12 residues. CDR3 protein: CASSRGGNEQFF. The CDR3 nucleotides read TGTGCCAGCAGTCGTGGGGGCAATGAGCAGTTCTTC.

The chain links TRBV19 to TRBJ1-1; possible D gene TRBD1, 5 bases. The CDR3 loop spans 14 amino acids. The V gene lost 8 bases and the J gene lost 2 bases, with 15 bases spanning the gap. Germline V CDR1 and CDR2: LNHDA, SQIVND (reference sequence). CDR3 sequence (DNA): TGTGCCAGTGGGGGACGGGAAGCAAACACTGAAGCTTTCTTT. It specifies CASGGREANTEAFF. Combining the CDR3 with reference TRBV19 and TRBJ1-1 gives the whole variable domain DGGITQSPKYLFRKEGQNVTLSCEQNLNHDAMYWYRQDPGQGLRLIYYSQIVNDFQKGDIAEGYSVSREKKESFPLTVTSAQKNPTAFYLCASGGREANTEAFFGQGTRLTVV.